This is a list of T cell receptor beta chains from one sample in a study of blood T cell repertoires in COVID-19. Using immunoSEQ multiplex PCR, the repertoire was profiled, and TCRdb retains in-frame clones only, with some absent. This table has 100,000 to 150,000 clones, 88% appearing once. The sequenced sample was peripheral blood. The receptors were sampled from a man in his 70s with active COVID-19. Both conserved end residues are part of each CDR3. Fields, in order: J gene, D gene, V gene, clone size, CDR3 protein, CDR3 DNA. A D gene is named only where the DNA matches it firmly. The size of a clone is reported for some rows only, either as once, few or many, or as a class for expanded clones.

J: TRBJ1-2; D: NA; V: TRBV18; size: NA; CDR3: CASSPPQGSDYGYTF; DNA: TGTGCCAGCTCACCCCCACAGGGATCAGACTATGGCTACACCTTC
J: TRBJ2-7; D: NA; V: TRBV11-2; size: NA; CDR3: CASSLAGEPYEQYF; DNA: TGTGCCAGCAGCTTAGCGGGGGAGCCCTACGAGCAGTACTTC
J: TRBJ2-2; D: TRBD2; V: TRBV19; size: NA; CDR3: CASSMRAGLAGYTGELFF; DNA: TGTGCCAGTAGTATGAGGGCAGGACTAGCGGGGTACACCGGGGAGCTGTTTTTT
J: TRBJ2-3; D: TRBD2; V: TRBV7-2; size: NA; CDR3: CASSPGLAGGADTQYF; DNA: TGTGCCAGCAGCCCTGGACTAGCGGGAGGGGCAGATACGCAGTATTTT
J: TRBJ2-1; D: NA; V: TRBV28; size: NA; CDR3: CASSLWAANYNEQFF; DNA: TGTGCCAGCAGTTTGTGGGCCGCTAACTACAATGAGCAGTTCTTC
J: TRBJ1-6; D: NA; V: TRBV19; size: NA; CDR3: CASSMKTGVNSPLHF; DNA: TGTGCCAGTAGTATGAAGACAGGTGTTAATTCACCCCTCCACTTT
J: TRBJ2-7; D: TRBD1; V: TRBV20-1; size: few; CDR3: CSASRTGRDYEQYF; DNA: TGCAGTGCTAGTCGGACAGGCCGCGACTACGAGCAGTACTTC
J: TRBJ2-1; D: NA; V: TRBV6-1; size: NA; CDR3: CASSDLVRPLKRNEQFF; DNA: TGTGCCAGCAGTGATCTCGTGAGGCCTTTAAAGAGGAATGAGCAGTTCTTC
J: TRBJ1-5; D: NA; V: TRBV28; size: NA; CDR3: CASSWTGNQPQHF; DNA: TGTGCCAGCAGTTGGACAGGCAATCAGCCCCAGCATTTT
J: TRBJ1-1; D: NA; V: TRBV12-3/TRBV12-4; size: few; CDR3: CASTGKTNTEAFF; DNA: TGTGCCAGCACGGGAAAGACGAACACTGAAGCTTTCTTT
J: TRBJ2-5; D: TRBD1; V: TRBV2; size: NA; CDR3: CASSGTGYETQYF; DNA: TGTGCCAGCAGTGGGACAGGGTACGAGACCCAGTACTTC
J: TRBJ2-3; D: NA; V: TRBV28; size: NA; CDR3: CASSPLGGSDTQYF; DNA: TGTGCCAGCAGTCCCCTTGGGGGGAGTGATACGCAGTATTTT
J: TRBJ1-5; D: TRBD1; V: TRBV7-9; size: NA; CDR3: CASSWDSYQPQHF; DNA: TGTGCCAGCAGCTGGGACAGCTATCAGCCCCAGCATTTT
J: TRBJ2-7; D: NA; V: TRBV28; size: NA; CDR3: CASSKGYEQYF; DNA: TGTGCCAGCAGCAAGGGGTACGAGCAGTACTTC
J: TRBJ1-1; D: TRBD1; V: TRBV28; size: NA; CDR3: CASRGQGSRAEAFF; DNA: TGTGCCAGCAGGGGACAGGGGAGTAGAGCTGAAGCTTTCTTT
J: TRBJ2-4; D: TRBD1; V: TRBV6-2/TRBV6-3; size: once; CDR3: CASSDNRGMDIQYF; DNA: TGTGCCAGCAGTGATAACAGGGGGATGGACATTCAGTACTTC
J: TRBJ2-1; D: TRBD2; V: TRBV27; size: NA; CDR3: CASSSGRRRNEQFF; DNA: TGTGCCAGCAGTTCCGGGAGGCGGCGCAATGAGCAGTTCTTC
J: TRBJ1-3; D: NA; V: TRBV20-1; size: NA; CDR3: CSASRFQGAGNTIYF; DNA: TGCAGTGCTAGTAGGTTCCAGGGCGCTGGAAACACCATATATTTT
J: TRBJ2-2; D: NA; V: TRBV7-3; size: NA; CDR3: CASSLGPLGRAGELFF; DNA: TGTGCCAGCAGCTTAGGACCCCTCGGCAGGGCCGGGGAGCTGTTTTTT
J: TRBJ1-3; D: TRBD1; V: TRBV3-1/TRBV3-2; size: NA; CDR3: CASTKGGLGNTIYF; DNA: TGTGCCAGCACGAAAGGGGGCCTGGGAAACACCATATATTTT
J: TRBJ2-1; D: TRBD2; V: TRBV27; size: NA; CDR3: CASSFRTSGMSEQFF; DNA: TGTGCCAGCAGTTTCCGGACTAGCGGGATGAGTGAGCAGTTCTTC
J: TRBJ2-3; D: TRBD1; V: TRBV27; size: NA; CDR3: CATKGTDKTDTQYF; DNA: TGTGCCACAAAGGGGACAGATAAAACAGATACGCAGTATTTT
J: TRBJ2-1; D: TRBD2; V: TRBV5-1; size: once; CDR3: CASSRWTSGSDEQFF; DNA: TGCGCCAGCAGCCGATGGACTAGCGGGAGTGATGAGCAGTTCTTC
J: TRBJ1-4; D: NA; V: TRBV27; size: NA; CDR3: CASSAWGVNEKLFF; DNA: TGTGCCAGCAGTGCCTGGGGGGTCAATGAAAAACTGTTTTTT
J: TRBJ2-1; D: TRBD1; V: TRBV5-1; size: NA; CDR3: CASSLGIQGFYNEQFF; DNA: TGCGCCAGCAGCTTGGGGATACAGGGGTTCTACAATGAGCAGTTCTTC
J: TRBJ2-6; D: NA; V: TRBV3-1/TRBV3-2; size: NA; CDR3: CASSPSQGANSGANVLTF; DNA: TGTGCCAGCAGCCCCTCGCAGGGTGCCAACTCTGGGGCCAACGTCCTGACTTTC